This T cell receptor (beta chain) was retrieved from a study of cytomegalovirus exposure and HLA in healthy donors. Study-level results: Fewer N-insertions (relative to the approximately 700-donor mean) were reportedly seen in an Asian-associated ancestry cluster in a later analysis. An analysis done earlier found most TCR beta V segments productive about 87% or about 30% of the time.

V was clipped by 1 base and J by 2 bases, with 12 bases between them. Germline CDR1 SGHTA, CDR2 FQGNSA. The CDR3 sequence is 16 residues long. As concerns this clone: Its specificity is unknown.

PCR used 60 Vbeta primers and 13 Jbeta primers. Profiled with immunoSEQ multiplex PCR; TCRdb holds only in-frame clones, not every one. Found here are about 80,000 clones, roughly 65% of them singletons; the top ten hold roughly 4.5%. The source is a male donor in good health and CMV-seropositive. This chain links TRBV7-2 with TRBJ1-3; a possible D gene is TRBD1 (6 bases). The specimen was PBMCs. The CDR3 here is CASSLGTAATGNTIYF. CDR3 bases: TGTGCCAGCAGCTTAGGGACAGCCGCCACTGGAAACACCATATATTTT.